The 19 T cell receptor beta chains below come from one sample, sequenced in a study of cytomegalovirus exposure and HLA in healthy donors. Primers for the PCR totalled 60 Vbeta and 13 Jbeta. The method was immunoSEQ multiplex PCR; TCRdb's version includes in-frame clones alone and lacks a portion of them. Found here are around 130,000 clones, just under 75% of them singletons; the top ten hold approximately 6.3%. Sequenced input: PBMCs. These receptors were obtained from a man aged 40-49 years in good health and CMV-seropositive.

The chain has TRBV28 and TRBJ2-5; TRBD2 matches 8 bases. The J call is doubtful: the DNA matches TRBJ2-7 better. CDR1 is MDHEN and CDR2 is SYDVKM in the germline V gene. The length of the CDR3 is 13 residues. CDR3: CASSREGGYEQYF. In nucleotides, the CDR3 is TGTGCCAGCAGCCGGGAGGGTGGATACGAGCAGTACTTC.

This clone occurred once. The CDR3 coding sequence is TGTGCCACCAGCGGGGGGGCTCGAGAGACCCAGTACTTC. Its translation: CATSGGARETQYF. The gene calls are TRBV15 and TRBJ2-5; tentative D call: TRBD2 (7 bases). The CDR3 consists of 13 residues. Deletions cut 5 bases from V and 4 bases from J, with 11 bases between. Germline assignment: CDR1 LNHNV and CDR2 YYDKDF (reference sequence).

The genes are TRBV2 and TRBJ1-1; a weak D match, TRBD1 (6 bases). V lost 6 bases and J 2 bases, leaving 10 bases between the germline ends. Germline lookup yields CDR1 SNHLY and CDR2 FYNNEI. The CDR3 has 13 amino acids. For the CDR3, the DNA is TGTGCCAGCAGACGGGACACCAACACTGAAGCTTTCTTT. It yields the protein CASRRDTNTEAFF.

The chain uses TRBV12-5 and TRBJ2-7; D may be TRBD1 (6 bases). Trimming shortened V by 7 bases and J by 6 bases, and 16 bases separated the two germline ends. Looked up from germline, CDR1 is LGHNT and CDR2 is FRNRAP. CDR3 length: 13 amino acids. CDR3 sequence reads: CASARGHTSEQYF. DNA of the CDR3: TGTGCTAGTGCGAGGGGACATACGAGCGAGCAGTACTTC.

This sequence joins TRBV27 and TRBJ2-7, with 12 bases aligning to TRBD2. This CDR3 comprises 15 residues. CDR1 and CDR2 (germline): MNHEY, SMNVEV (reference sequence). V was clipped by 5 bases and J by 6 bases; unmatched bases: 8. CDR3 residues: CASSPLAGGEIEQYF. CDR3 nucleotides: TGTGCCAGCAGTCCACTAGCGGGAGGCGAAATCGAGCAGTACTTC.

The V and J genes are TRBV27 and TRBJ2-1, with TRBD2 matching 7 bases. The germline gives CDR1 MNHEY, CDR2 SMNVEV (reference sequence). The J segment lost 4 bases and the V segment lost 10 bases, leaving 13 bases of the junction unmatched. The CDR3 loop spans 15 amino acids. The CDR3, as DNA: TGTGCCACCACCAGCGGGGCTCATCTATACAATGAGCAGTTCTTC. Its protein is CATTSGAHLYNEQFF.

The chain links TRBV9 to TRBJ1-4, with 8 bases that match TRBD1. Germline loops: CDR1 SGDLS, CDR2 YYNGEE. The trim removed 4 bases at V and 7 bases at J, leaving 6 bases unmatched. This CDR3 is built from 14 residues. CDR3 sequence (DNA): TGTGCCAGCAGCCCCGGACAGGGAAGTGAAAAACTGTTTTTT. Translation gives CASSPGQGSEKLFF.

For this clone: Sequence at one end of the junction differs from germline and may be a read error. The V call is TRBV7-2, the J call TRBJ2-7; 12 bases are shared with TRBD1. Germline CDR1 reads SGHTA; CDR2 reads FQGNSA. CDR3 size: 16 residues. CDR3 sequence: CASSSSGTGGSNEQYF. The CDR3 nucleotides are TGTGCCAGCAGCTCCTCCGGGACAGGGGGCTCCAACGAGCAGTACTTC.

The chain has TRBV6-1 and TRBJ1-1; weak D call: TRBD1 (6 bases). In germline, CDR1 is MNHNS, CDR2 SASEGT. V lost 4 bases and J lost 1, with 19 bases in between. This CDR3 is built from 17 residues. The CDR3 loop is CASSGGGLFRWNTEAFF. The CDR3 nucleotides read TGTGCCAGCAGTGGGGGGGGGCTCTTTAGGTGGAACACTGAAGCTTTCTTT.

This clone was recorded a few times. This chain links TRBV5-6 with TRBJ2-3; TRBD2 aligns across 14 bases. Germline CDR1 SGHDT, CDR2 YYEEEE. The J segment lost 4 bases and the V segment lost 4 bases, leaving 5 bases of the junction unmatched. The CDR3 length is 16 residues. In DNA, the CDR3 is TGTGCCAGCAGCGAGGGACTAGCGGGAGCTCCAGATACGCAGTATTTT. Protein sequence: CASSEGLAGAPDTQYF.

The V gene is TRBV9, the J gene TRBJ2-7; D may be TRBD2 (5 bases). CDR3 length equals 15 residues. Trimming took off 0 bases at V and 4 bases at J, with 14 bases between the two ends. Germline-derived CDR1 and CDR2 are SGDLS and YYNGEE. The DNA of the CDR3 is TGTGCCAGCAGCGTAGACCTAGCCAATAATTACGAGCAGTACTTC. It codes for CASSVDLANNYEQYF.

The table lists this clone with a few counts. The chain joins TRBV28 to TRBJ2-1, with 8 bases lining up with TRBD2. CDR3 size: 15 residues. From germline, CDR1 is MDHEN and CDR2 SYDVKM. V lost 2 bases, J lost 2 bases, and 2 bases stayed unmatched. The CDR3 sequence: CASSLIGRAYNEQFF. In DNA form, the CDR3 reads TGTGCCAGCAGTTTAATCGGGAGGGCCTACAATGAGCAGTTCTTC.

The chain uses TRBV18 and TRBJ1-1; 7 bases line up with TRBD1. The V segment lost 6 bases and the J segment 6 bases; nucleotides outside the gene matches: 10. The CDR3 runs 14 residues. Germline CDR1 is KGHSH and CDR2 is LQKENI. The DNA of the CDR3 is TGTGCCAGCTCCCCCAGGGGGGAATGGGCTGAAGCTTTCTTT. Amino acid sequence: CASSPRGEWAEAFF.

The CDR3 reads CASSSETETYGYTF. The CDR3 nucleotides read TGTGCCAGTAGTTCCGAGACAGAAACCTATGGCTACACCTTC. The rearrangement uses TRBV19 and TRBJ1-2; D possibly corresponds to TRBD1 (5 bases). Germline lookup yields CDR1 LNHDA and CDR2 SQIVND (reference sequence). V was clipped by 5 bases and J by 4 bases, with 14 bases between them. The CDR3 loop spans 14 amino acids. The whole variable domain, remainder taken from reference TRBV19 and TRBJ1-2, is DGGITQSPKYLFRKEGQNVTLSCEQNLNHDAMYWYRQDPGQGLRLIYYSQIVNDFQKGDIAEGYSVSREKKESFPLTVTSAQKNPTAFYLCASSSETETYGYTFGSGTRLTVV.

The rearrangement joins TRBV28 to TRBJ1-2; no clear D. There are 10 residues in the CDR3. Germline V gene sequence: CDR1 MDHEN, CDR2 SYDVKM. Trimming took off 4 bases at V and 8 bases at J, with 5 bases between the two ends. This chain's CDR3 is CASSSRGYTF. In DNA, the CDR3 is TGTGCCAGCAGTTCGAGGGGCTACACCTTC.

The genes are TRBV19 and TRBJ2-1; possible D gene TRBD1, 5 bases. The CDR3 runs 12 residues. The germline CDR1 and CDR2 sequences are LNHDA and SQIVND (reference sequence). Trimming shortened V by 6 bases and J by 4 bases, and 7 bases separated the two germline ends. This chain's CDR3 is CASSQGYNEQFF. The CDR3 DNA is TGTGCCAGTAGCCAGGGATACAATGAGCAGTTCTTC.

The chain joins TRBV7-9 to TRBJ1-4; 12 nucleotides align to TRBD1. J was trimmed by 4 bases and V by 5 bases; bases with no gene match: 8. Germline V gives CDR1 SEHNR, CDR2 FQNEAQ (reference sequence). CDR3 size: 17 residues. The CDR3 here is CASSRRDRGLNNEKLFF. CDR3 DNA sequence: TGTGCCAGCAGCAGACGGGACAGGGGGCTCAATAATGAAAAACTGTTTTTT. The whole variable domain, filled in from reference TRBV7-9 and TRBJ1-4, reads DTGVSQNPRHKITKRGQNVTFRCDPISEHNRLYWYRQTLGQGPEFLTYFQNEAQLEKSRLLSDRFSAERPKGSFSTLEIQRTEQGDSAMYLCASSRRDRGLNNEKLFFGSGTQLSVL.

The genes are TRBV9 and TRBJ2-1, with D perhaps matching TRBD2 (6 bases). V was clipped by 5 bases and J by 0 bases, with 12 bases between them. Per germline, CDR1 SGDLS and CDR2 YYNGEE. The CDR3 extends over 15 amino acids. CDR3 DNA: TGTGCCAGCAGTCCCCGCGGGAACTCCTACAATGAGCAGTTCTTC. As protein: CASSPRGNSYNEQFF.

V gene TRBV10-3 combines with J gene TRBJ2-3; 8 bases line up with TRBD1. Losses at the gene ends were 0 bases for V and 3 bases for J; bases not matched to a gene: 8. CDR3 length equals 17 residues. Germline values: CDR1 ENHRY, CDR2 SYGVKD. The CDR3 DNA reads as TGTGCCATCAGTGAGTCCACAGGGGGGAGGTTAACAGATACGCAGTATTTT. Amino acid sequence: CAISESTGGRLTDTQYF.